The 32 T cell receptor beta chains below were found in one sample sequenced in a study of tumor-infiltrating lymphocytes in localized non-small cell lung cancer. The table came from immunoSEQ multiplex PCR; TCRdb's copy has only in-frame clones and leaves some out. Here the sample spans roughly 3,300 clones, over 45% being singletons. Sequenced material: uninvolved lung tissue not adjacent to the tumor. These receptors were taken from a human donor with non-small cell lung cancer.

The chain has TRBV6-1 and TRBJ2-7; 13 bases fit TRBD2. Germline CDR1 MNHNS, CDR2 SASEGT. V dropped 4 bases and J dropped 6; count of bases not matched to a gene: 3. The CDR3 is 14 residues long. As DNA, the CDR3 is TGTGCCAGCAGTGGCGGGACTAGCGGGGCCGAGCAGTACTTC. Encoded protein: CASSGGTSGAEQYF.

This chain links TRBV7-9 with TRBJ2-5; tentatively, D is TRBD2 (5 bases). The germline V and J ends were trimmed by 0 bases and 7 bases, with 12 bases remaining between them. Looked up from germline, CDR1 is SEHNR and CDR2 is FQNEAQ (reference sequence). CDR3 length: 14 amino acids. The CDR3 DNA follows: TGTGCCAGCAGCTTAGCGTCGGACTCGGGGACCCAGTACTTC. Amino acid sequence: CASSLASDSGTQYF.

The chain employs TRBV19 and TRBJ2-7; 8 bases map to TRBD1. Germline V gives CDR1 LNHDA, CDR2 SQIVND (reference sequence). Trimming took 9 bases from V and 4 from J; bases not matched to a gene: 2. This CDR3 region has 11 residues. The CDR3 coding sequence is TGTGCCAGCCGGACAGGGTACGAGCAGTACTTC. It codes for CASRTGYEQYF. The complete variable domain, with remaining parts taken from reference TRBV19 and TRBJ2-7, reads DGGITQSPKYLFRKEGQNVTLSCEQNLNHDAMYWYRQDPGQGLRLIYYSQIVNDFQKGDIAEGYSVSREKKESFPLTVTSAQKNPTAFYLCASRTGYEQYFGPGTRLTVT.

The chain employs TRBV29-1 and TRBJ1-1, with unresolved D. The CDR3 runs to 13 residues. Germline assignment: CDR1 SQVTM and CDR2 ANQGSEA. V lost 4 bases and J lost 5, with 14 bases in between. The CDR3 coding sequence is TGCAGCGTTGTCCCCCTCATAGGAACTGAAGCTTTCTTT. Protein product: CSVVPLIGTEAFF.

The chain uses TRBV7-2 and TRBJ2-2; TRBD2 aligns across 8 bases. The CDR3 totals 15 residues. Unmatched junction bases numbered 5, after V lost 3 bases and J lost 5 bases. From germline, CDR1 is SGHTA and CDR2 FQGNSA. Here the CDR3 DNA reads TGTGCCAGCAGCTTTAGCGGGACGGGGACCGGGGAGCTGTTTTTT. Protein: CASSFSGTGTGELFF. The entire variable domain, with the rest obtained from reference TRBV7-2 and TRBJ2-2, is as follows: GAGVSQSPSNKVTEKGKDVELRCDPISGHTALYWYRQSLGQGLEFLIYFQGNSAPDKSGLPSDRFSAERTGGSVSTLTIQRTQQEDSAVYLCASSFSGTGTGELFFGEGSRLTVL.

The V gene is TRBV14, the J gene TRBJ2-1; D may be TRBD1 (6 bases). Trimming cost V 4 bases and J 6 bases, with 13 bases left between them. Germline CDR1 and CDR2: SGHDN and FVKESK. There are 14 residues in the CDR3. The CDR3 is CASSPGTFPNEQFF. The CDR3 coding sequence is TGTGCCAGCAGCCCCGGGACATTCCCCAATGAGCAGTTCTTC.

The chain couples TRBV2 to TRBJ1-1; no clear D. The CDR3 is made up of 12 amino acids. Trimming took 7 bases from V and 5 from J, leaving 11 bases between them. Germline V gene sequence: CDR1 SNHLY, CDR2 FYNNEI. CDR3 nucleotides: TGTGCCAGCACGGTCCGAGATACTGAAGCTTTCTTT. It is translated as CASTVRDTEAFF.

The CDR3 DNA follows: TGTGCCTGGAGCTTCCCCTCGTATGACAGGCTCACCGGGGAGCTGTTTTTT. Protein product: CAWSFPSYDRLTGELFF. This rearrangement joins TRBV30 to TRBJ2-2; tentatively, D is TRBD1 (6 bases). In germline, CDR1 is GTSNPN, CDR2 SVGIG (reference sequence). With 3 bases removed from V and 4 bases from J, the gap between germline ends came to 21 bases. The CDR3 is 17 residues long.

The chain combines TRBV30 with TRBJ2-2, with 7 bases identical to TRBD2. CDR1 is GTSNPN, CDR2 SVGIG, per germline (reference sequence). The CDR3 length is 16 residues. V trimming: 4 bases; J trimming: 5 bases; junction bases outside the gene matches: 13. The CDR3 is CAWMGEGHRGTGELFF. In DNA form, the CDR3 reads TGTGCCTGGATGGGGGAGGGGCACAGAGGGACCGGGGAGCTGTTTTTT.

The rearrangement uses TRBV30 and TRBJ1-4; maybe TRBD1 (6 bases). Germline loops: CDR1 GTSNPN, CDR2 SVGIG (reference sequence). The CDR3 consists of 15 residues. Trimming took off 3 bases at V and 3 bases at J, with 14 bases between the two ends. The CDR3: CAWREKGGSNEKLFF. The CDR3 DNA reads as TGTGCCTGGAGAGAAAAGGGGGGGTCTAATGAAAAACTGTTTTTT.

This clone is judged medium-sized. This sequence joins TRBV14 and TRBJ2-7; D is unclear. CDR1 and CDR2 (germline): SGHDN, FVKESK. This CDR3 is 11 amino acids long. With 5 bases removed from V and 2 bases from J, the gap between germline ends came to 4 bases. The CDR3 DNA reads TGTGCCAGCAGCTCTACCTACGAGCAGTACTTC. It specifies CASSSTYEQYF.

This chain uses TRBV7-6 with TRBJ2-2; D gene ambiguous. V gave up 2 bases and J gave up 4 bases, with 8 bases separating them. The CDR3 covers 14 residues. Germline CDR1 reads SGHVS; CDR2 reads FNYEAQ. The CDR3 protein is CASSLRIPTGELFF. The CDR3 DNA is TGTGCCAGCAGCTTACGTATCCCCACCGGGGAGCTGTTTTTT.

V usage is TRBV4-2 and J usage is TRBJ2-6, with 7 bases aligning to TRBD1. Germline V gene lookup returns CDR1 LGHNA and CDR2 YNFKEQ. CDR3 length: 18 residues. V lost 0 bases to trimming and J lost 1 base; unmatched junction nucleotides: 6. CDR3 in DNA: TGTGCCAGCAGCCAAGATTCGGCCAGGGGGTCTGGGGCCAACGTCCTGACTTTC. It codes for CASSQDSARGSGANVLTF.

The chain is built from TRBV5-1 and TRBJ2-7; TRBD1 agrees at 10 bases. Germline CDR1 is SGHRS and CDR2 is YFSETQ. This CDR3 spans 15 amino acids. V trimming: 3 bases; J trimming: 5 bases; junction bases outside the gene matches: 8. The CDR3 DNA is TGCGCCAGCAGCTACGACAGGGGGCAACGGGACGAGCAGTACTTC. It specifies CASSYDRGQRDEQYF.

The rearrangement joins TRBV10-2 to TRBJ1-2; D is ambiguous. This CDR3 comprises 13 residues. The V gene's germline CDR1 is WSHSY and CDR2 SAAADI. V was shortened by 7 bases and J by 4 bases, with 13 bases between the two germline ends. The CDR3 bases are TGCGCCAGCACGTACGGGAGTGGCTATGGCTACACCTTC. This sequence encodes CASTYGSGYGYTF.

The chain is built from TRBV7-6 and TRBJ1-1; TRBD1 aligns across 8 bases. Germline CDR1 is SGHVS and CDR2 is FNYEAQ. This CDR3 has 14 amino acids. V gave up 4 bases and J gave up 1 base; unmatched junction bases: 2. CDR3 region: CASSSGQGNTEAFF. The CDR3 DNA reads TGTGCCAGCAGCTCCGGACAGGGGAACACTGAAGCTTTCTTT.

This clone was seen a few times. The chain uses TRBV28 and TRBJ2-7, with 8 bases lining up with TRBD1. This CDR3 contains 14 residues. From germline, CDR1 is MDHEN and CDR2 SYDVKM. With V trimmed by 5 bases and J by 5 bases, 8 bases remained unmatched. CDR3 sequence reads: CASSPPGGYDEQYF. CDR3 sequence (DNA): TGTGCCAGCAGTCCACCAGGGGGCTACGACGAGCAGTACTTC.

V and J are TRBV25-1 and TRBJ1-2; D remains ambiguous. The CDR3 extends over 16 amino acids. V lost 7 bases, J lost 5 bases, and 23 bases lay in between. CDR1 is MGHDK and CDR2 is SYGVNS in the germline V gene. CDR3 sequence: CASNPGVGVPLYGYTF. The CDR3 DNA follows: TGTGCCAGCAACCCAGGCGTGGGCGTACCTCTTTATGGCTACACCTTC.

The chain combines TRBV6-5 with TRBJ1-1; D call uncertain. The ends were cut back, 2 bases at V and 1 base at J, with 8 bases in the middle. The CDR3 totals 14 residues. Germline-derived CDR1 and CDR2 are MNHEY and SVGAGI. The CDR3 is CASSYTYRNTEAFF. The DNA for the CDR3 is TGTGCCAGCAGTTACACTTACAGGAACACTGAAGCTTTCTTT.

In this sample, this clone turned up a few times. The chain combines TRBV19 with TRBJ2-1, with D possibly matching TRBD2 (6 bases). Trimming stripped 7 bases from V and 0 bases from J, with 13 bases between. The CDR3 sequence is 15 residues long. Per germline, CDR1 LNHDA and CDR2 SQIVND (reference sequence). The CDR3 DNA follows: TGTGCCAGTAACCTCGGGGGAGGCTCCTACAATGAGCAGTTCTTC. Its protein product is CASNLGGGSYNEQFF. Drawing the rest from reference TRBV19 and TRBJ2-1, the complete variable domain is DGGITQSPKYLFRKEGQNVTLSCEQNLNHDAMYWYRQDPGQGLRLIYYSQIVNDFQKGDIAEGYSVSREKKESFPLTVTSAQKNPTAFYLCASNLGGGSYNEQFFGPGTRLTVL.

Here the CDR3 reads CAWRVRTSYNEQFF. CDR3 DNA sequence: TGTGCCTGGAGGGTTAGGACTTCCTACAATGAGCAGTTCTTC. This chain connects TRBV30 to TRBJ2-1, with a possible D match to TRBD2 (5 bases). Germline assignment: CDR1 GTSNPN and CDR2 SVGIG (reference sequence). Trimming shortened V by 3 bases and J by 1 base, and 10 bases separated the two germline ends. This CDR3 spans 14 amino acids.

The chain links TRBV7-6 to TRBJ2-2; TRBD1 matches 8 bases. The CDR3 is 14 amino acids. CDR1 and CDR2 (germline): SGHVS, FNYEAQ. J lost 5 bases, V lost 5 bases, and 4 bases had no gene match. CDR3 coding DNA: TGTGCCAGCAGCGCGGGACAGGCAACCGGGGAGCTGTTTTTT. The encoded protein is CASSAGQATGELFF.

This clone was seen a handful of times. V usage is TRBV5-1 and J usage is TRBJ2-3; D perhaps matches TRBD1 (6 bases). With 4 bases removed from V and 2 bases from J, the gap between germline ends came to 17 bases. The CDR3 is 16 residues long. Looked up from germline, CDR1 is SGHRS and CDR2 is YFSETQ. The DNA for the CDR3 is TGCGCCAGCAGCCTCCGGGACACCCAAAACACAGATACGCAGTATTTT. Translated, it gives CASSLRDTQNTDTQYF.

The chain couples TRBV19 to TRBJ1-1, with a tentative D call TRBD1 (6 bases). V gave up 6 bases and J gave up 5 bases, with 16 bases separating them. The germline V gene encodes CDR1 LNHDA and CDR2 SQIVND (reference sequence). The length of the CDR3 is 14 residues. The CDR3 loop reads CASSLQGKGTEAFF. Here the CDR3 DNA reads TGTGCCAGTAGCCTACAGGGAAAGGGTACTGAAGCTTTCTTT.

By frequency in the sample, this clone is medium-sized. This rearrangement joins TRBV18 to TRBJ2-7; the match to TRBD1 covers 7 bases. Germline assignment: CDR1 KGHSH and CDR2 LQKENI. Trimming removed 3 bases from V and 0 bases from J; junction bases left unmatched: 5. The CDR3 totals 15 residues. This CDR3 reads CASSPRQGSSYEQYF. The CDR3 DNA reads as TGTGCCAGCTCACCGCGACAGGGCAGCTCCTACGAGCAGTACTTC.

The rearrangement links TRBV9 to TRBJ1-1, with D unclear. Germline assignment: CDR1 SGDLS and CDR2 YYNGEE. The CDR3 consists of 12 residues. Trimming stripped 3 bases from V and 2 bases from J, with 5 bases between. CDR3 residues: CASSAANTEAFF. The CDR3, as DNA: TGTGCCAGCAGCGCCGCAAACACTGAAGCTTTCTTT.

This clone is labeled medium-sized (0.01 to 0.1%). The rearrangement joins TRBV27 to TRBJ2-7; 9 positions match TRBD1. Trimming cost V 7 bases and J 4 bases; bases outside gene matches: 11. CDR3 size: 15 residues. From germline, CDR1 is MNHEY and CDR2 SMNVEV (reference sequence). CDR3 protein: CASKITGGGLYEQYF. The CDR3 nucleotides are TGTGCCAGCAAGATCACAGGGGGCGGTTTGTACGAGCAGTACTTC.

This chain links TRBV5-1 with TRBJ2-5, with no clear D. CDR3 length: 14 amino acids. V lost 0 bases to trimming and J lost 2 bases, with 8 bases between them. From germline, CDR1 is SGHRS and CDR2 YFSETQ. CDR3 DNA sequence: TGCGCCAGCAGCTTGGCCGGCCTGCAAGAGACCCAGTACTTC. It specifies CASSLAGLQETQYF.

This chain joins TRBV6-1 and TRBJ2-7; 10 positions agree with TRBD1. With 11 bases clipped from V and 4 bases from J, the junction kept 8 bases outside the gene matches. The germline CDR1 and CDR2 sequences are MNHNS and SASEGT. The CDR3 extends over 13 amino acids. The chain's CDR3 is CALAWDRGYEQYF. The CDR3 region has the DNA TGTGCCCTAGCCTGGGACAGGGGTTACGAGCAGTACTTC.

This rearrangement joins TRBV29-1 to TRBJ1-1; the D is unclear. CDR3 length: 15 amino acids. Between the trimmed V and J ends, which lost 0 bases and 5 bases, there was a span of 16 bases. Germline values: CDR1 SQVTM, CDR2 ANQGSEA. Written as DNA, the CDR3 is TGCAGCGTTGAAGATCATAATACTAAGGCGACTGAAGCTTTCTTT. Amino acids: CSVEDHNTKATEAFF.

This clone was observed a few times. J is TRBJ2-7 and V is TRBV6-1; the D gene is possibly TRBD1 (5 bases). CDR1 is MNHNS and CDR2 is SASEGT in the germline V gene. The length of the CDR3 is 14 residues. Trimming took off 7 bases at V and 2 bases at J, with 15 bases between the two ends. The CDR3 reads CASTRTSTTYEQYF. For the CDR3, the DNA is TGTGCCAGCACTCGGACAAGCACGACCTACGAGCAGTACTTC.

The V and J genes are TRBV6-5 and TRBJ1-2; perhaps TRBD1 as D (5 bases). This CDR3 is built from 13 residues. Trimming removed 0 bases from V and 5 bases from J, with 7 bases in between. Germline CDR1 MNHEY, CDR2 SVGAGI. CDR3 DNA sequence: TGTGCCAGCAGTTACTCTGCAGGGTATGGCTACACCTTC. This translates into CASSYSAGYGYTF.